These T cell receptor beta chains were read from a single sample in a study of OX40 agonist ivuxolimab in advanced cancers. Clones were sequenced by immunoSEQ multiplex PCR, and TCRdb holds only the in-frame ones, with some missing. This table has tens of thousands of clones, around nine tenths appearing once. The sample consisted of CD4+ or CD8+ T cells sorted from blood, taken in a trial of the OX40 agonist ivuxolimab. These receptors originate from an adult with an advanced solid tumor such as melanoma, head and neck, liver or kidney cancer. Each CDR3 is given with its conserved first and last residue.

j_call v_call cdr3_aa
TRBJ2-5 TRBV5-4 CASSRDRGETQYF
TRBJ2-5 TRBV19 CASTKGGVETQYF
TRBJ1-2 TRBV13 CASSLAYTGGSGGYTF
TRBJ2-4 TRBV4-2 CASSQGSTRGGNIQYF
TRBJ1-1 TRBV18 CASSVKANTEAFF
TRBJ1-1 TRBV18 CASSPPGTVMNTEAFF
TRBJ1-3 TRBV7-6 CASSFATGHSGNTIYF
TRBJ2-7 TRBV2 CASSYTGTTYEQYF
TRBJ2-3 TRBV6-4 CASKVSRSTDTQYF
TRBJ2-1 TRBV6-1 CASSAEGLAGNEQFF
TRBJ2-1 TRBV2 CASSGLSEQFF
TRBJ2-5 TRBV5-8 CASRVMGMETQYF
TRBJ1-5 TRBV7-8 CASSLGLQGQPQHF
TRBJ1-1 TRBV7-9 CASSLGQPNTEAFF
TRBJ2-5 TRBV10-3 CAISESKGAGETQYF
TRBJ1-5 TRBV28 CASSPPGQGWWIQPQHF
TRBJ1-2 TRBV6-1 CASTRGESVGYTF
TRBJ2-3 TRBV5-1 CASSLDLGSDTQYF
TRBJ2-1 TRBV19 CASKYDDRGLYNEQFF
TRBJ2-7 TRBV6-6 CASSPGTGVTYEQYF
TRBJ1-6 TRBV5-4 CASSRDREESPLHF
TRBJ2-5 TRBV7-2 CASSFAGRETQYF
TRBJ2-2 TRBV2 CASSVRRGGELFF
TRBJ1-2 TRBV5-1 CASSLTLEKGNGYTF
TRBJ2-3 TRBV2 CASSTDREADTQYF
TRBJ2-5 TRBV13 CASSRTQRETQYF
TRBJ1-2 TRBV11-2 CASSFRQGYYGYTF
TRBJ1-5 TRBV28 CASTWGHQPQHF
TRBJ2-7 TRBV6-1 CASSGGDPSYEQYF
TRBJ2-2 TRBV21-1 CASSRQGDTGELFF
TRBJ2-7 TRBV7-9 CASSSIISSYEQYF
TRBJ1-2 TRBV11-2 CASSFSGRNYGYTF